The source of this T cell receptor beta chain is a study of human T cells and chemical hapten exposure. Study-wide background: Sensitization was performed using 2% DPC on a 2 cm by 2 cm upper inner arm skin site. Overall study results and limits: All donors were alopecia patients, so their immunity may differ from that of healthy people.

Time point indicated: patch test 3, about 24 weeks after DPC sensitization. Noted treatment: therapeutic diphenylcyclopropenone sensitization with weekly scalp DPC. This clonotype was detected only a few times. The target antigen is unknown. V shed 2 bases, J shed 7 bases, and the junction held 12 bases outside the gene matches. The CDR3 sequence is 18 residues long. Germline V gives CDR1 SGHAT, CDR2 FQNNGV. In TCRdb, the RACE reads were re-called with MiXCR into one record per CDR3 protein. The sample shows roughly 200,000 distinct CDR3 sequences, under 25% of them seen only once. This material consisted of whole blood, taken in connection with sensitization to the hapten diphenylcyclopropenone (DPC). The chain combines TRBV11-2 with TRBJ2-1; TRBD2 aligns across 12 bases. The sequence derives from a woman in her forties with alopecia areata. Some clones in this sample may be carry-over from other donors' samples. CDR3 coding DNA: TGTGCCAGCAGCTTATCCCCACCTTTACTAGCGGGGGGTAATGAGCAGTTCTTC. Translating it yields CASSLSPPLLAGGNEQFF.